Included here is one T cell receptor (beta chain) sequence, with context. The data are from a study of blood T cell repertoires in COVID-19. Study overall: Acute and convalescent COVID-19 samples came from the United States, Italy and Spain. PBMCs, B-cell-depleted T cells, or T cells provided the cDNA or gDNA that made up the material.

Original processing methods: From reference gene primer amplification, estimates of nucleated cell counts were derived. The repertoire was sequenced with immunoSEQ multiplex PCR; TCRdb's copy has only in-frame clones and lacks some. V and J calls and clone size come straight from that table; D and trimming were deduced from the DNA. This table has approximately 240,000 clones, 79% appearing once. V lost 4 bases, J lost 7 bases, and 7 bases lay in between. Germline V gene sequence: CDR1 SGDLS, CDR2 YYNGEE. The CDR3 has 11 amino acids. The sequence was obtained from a middle-aged woman with active or convalescent COVID-19. V is TRBV9 and J is TRBJ2-3, with D maybe TRBD1 (5 bases). Sequencing used peripheral blood. The CDR3 sequence is CASSSGNTQYF. The CDR3 DNA follows: TGTGCCAGCAGCTCAGGGAATACGCAGTATTTT.